One and the same sample provided the 17 T cell receptor beta chains below, sequenced in a study of spatial heterogeneity in lung cancer. Study observations and caveats: Tumors with more nonsynonymous mutations had more expanded intratumoral alpha and beta TCRs.

In TCRdb, the 5' RACE reads were re-called with MiXCR into one record per CDR3 protein. The sample contains about 24,000 distinct CDR3 sequences, 8.8% of which appear only once. Their antigens remain unidentified. Documented time point: sample taken at primary tumor resection. Specimen: lung tumor tissue, collected at surgery. The origin of the receptors is a male donor with early-stage non-small cell lung cancer.

This clonotype has more than one count but fewer than ten. The chain recombines TRBV12-3 or TRBV12-4 with TRBJ2-5; the match to TRBD2 covers 10 bases. This CDR3 is built from 16 residues. Unmatched junction bases numbered 6, after V lost 5 bases and J lost 0 bases. CDR3 coding DNA: TGTGCCAGCAGTCTTCGGACTAGCGGTTACCAAGAGACCCAGTACTTC. Protein: CASSLRTSGYQETQYF.

V usage is TRBV9 and J usage is TRBJ2-3; TRBD2 matches at 7 bases. V lost 7 bases, J lost 0 bases, and 2 bases stayed unmatched. The length of the CDR3 is 13 residues. Germline V gene sequence: CDR1 SGDLS, CDR2 YYNGEE. The CDR3 reads CASQAGSTDTQYF. The CDR3 coding sequence is TGTGCCAGCCAAGCGGGAAGCACAGATACGCAGTATTTT.

The V gene is TRBV7-9, the J gene TRBJ2-5; D ambiguous. The V and J ends lost 4 bases and 1 base respectively, with 10 bases between them. Germline lookup yields CDR1 SEHNR and CDR2 FQNEAQ (reference sequence). There are 14 residues in the CDR3. CDR3 nucleotides: TGTGCCAGCAGCTATAGTAACAGCCAAGAGACCCAGTACTTC. It codes for CASSYSNSQETQYF.

This clonotype has ten or more counts. This rearrangement joins TRBV18 to TRBJ2-7; no reliable D call. Trimming left V 2 bases short and J 6 bases short, with 8 bases between. The germline V gene encodes CDR1 KGHSH and CDR2 LQKENI. The CDR3 sequence is 12 residues long. CDR3 sequence reads: CASSPTTGEQYF. DNA of the CDR3: TGTGCCAGCTCACCAACGACGGGCGAGCAGTACTTC.

This clonotype was seen many times. The J gene is TRBJ2-2, the V gene TRBV9; a weak D match, TRBD2 (6 bases). V was pared by 0 bases and J by 4 bases, with 10 bases between. The CDR3 contains 15 residues. The germline V gene has CDR1 SGDLS and CDR2 YYNGEE. The CDR3 DNA is TGTGCCAGCAGCGTAGGAGGAGGGGCCACCGGGGAGCTGTTTTTT. Translating it yields CASSVGGGATGELFF.

CDR3 sequence: CASSPARTGRGYF. The CDR3 region has the DNA TGTGCCAGCTCACCCGCCCGGACAGGCCGAGGGTACTTC. V gene TRBV18 combines with J gene TRBJ2-4, with 7 bases that match TRBD1. This CDR3 contains 13 residues. V trimming: 3 bases; J trimming: 15 bases; junction bases outside the gene matches: 11. Germline V gene sequence: CDR1 KGHSH, CDR2 LQKENI.

This clonotype was picked up many times. The chain is built from TRBV5-1 and TRBJ2-2, with D maybe TRBD2 (7 bases). The CDR3 sequence is 14 residues long. The V gene lost 2 bases and the J gene lost 5 bases, with 10 bases spanning the gap. Germline CDR1 reads SGHRS; CDR2 reads YFSETQ. In nucleotides, the CDR3 is TGCGCCAGCAGCTTCGGGGGGCGAACCGGGGAGCTGTTTTTT. This sequence encodes CASSFGGRTGELFF.

This clonotype was recorded at least ten times. The chain recombines TRBV7-2 with TRBJ1-6; D not resolved. Germline values: CDR1 SGHTA, CDR2 FQGNSA. V lost 5 bases and J lost 2, with 10 bases in between. The CDR3 runs 15 residues. CDR3 DNA: TGTGCCAGCAGCCCCCAAGGGCCCTATAATTCACCCCTCCACTTT. Protein: CASSPQGPYNSPLHF.

This clonotype was found many times. The J gene is TRBJ2-3, the V gene TRBV4-3; 7 bases fit TRBD1. The V segment lost 1 base and the J segment 3 bases; nucleotides outside the gene matches: 4. Germline assignment: CDR1 LGHNA and CDR2 YSLEER. The CDR3 is made up of 15 amino acids. CDR3: CASSQADRATDTQYF. CDR3 nucleotide sequence: TGCGCCAGCAGCCAAGCAGACAGGGCTACAGATACGCAGTATTTT.

This clonotype was found a few times. The V and J genes are TRBV7-2 and TRBJ2-2, with 10 bases lining up with TRBD1. Germline CDR1 reads SGHTA; CDR2 reads FQGNSA. V was clipped by 5 bases and J by 6 bases; unmatched bases: 9. The CDR3 runs to 16 residues. The CDR3 here is CASSRTGTGVAGELFF. Here the CDR3 DNA reads TGTGCCAGCAGCCGGACCGGGACAGGGGTTGCCGGGGAGCTGTTTTTT.

This clonotype was seen ten or more times. The rearrangement uses TRBV6-6 and TRBJ2-3; D is ambiguous. Per the germline V gene, CDR1 is MNHNY and CDR2 is SVGAGI (reference sequence). This CDR3 spans 14 amino acids. Trimming removed 4 bases at V and 0 bases at J, with 8 bases between. CDR3 residues: CASSSLLSTDTQYF. CDR3 DNA: TGTGCCAGCAGTTCTTTGCTGAGCACAGATACGCAGTATTTT.

This clonotype appeared many times. The chain carries TRBV20-1 and TRBJ2-6; D is unclear. The ends were cut back, 6 bases at V and 0 bases at J, with 9 bases in the middle. The CDR3 length is 14 residues. CDR1 and CDR2 from the germline V gene are DFQATT and SNEGSKA (reference sequence). The CDR3 DNA is TGCAGTGCATCCAAGGGCTCTGGGGCCAACGTCCTGACTTTC. Translated, it gives CSASKGSGANVLTF.

This clonotype turned up a few times. The CDR3 spells CASSLEGGVDTQYF. CDR3 coding DNA: TGCGCCAGCAGCTTGGAGGGAGGAGTAGATACGCAGTATTTT. The chain is built from TRBV5-1 and TRBJ2-3, with D perhaps matching TRBD2 (6 bases). This CDR3 is 14 amino acids long. Trimming took off 0 bases at V and 5 bases at J, with 10 bases between the two ends. CDR1 is SGHRS and CDR2 is YFSETQ in the germline V gene.

At least ten counts were recorded for this clonotype. This rearrangement joins TRBV2 to TRBJ2-7; 14 nucleotides align to TRBD2. Germline CDR1 reads SNHLY; CDR2 reads FYNNEI. The V gene end was trimmed by 7 bases and the J gene end by 8 bases; junction bases not matched to a gene: 7. There are 14 residues in the CDR3. DNA for the CDR3: TGTGCCAGCAAACCGGGACTAGCGGGGGTCCAGCAGTACTTC. It translates to CASKPGLAGVQQYF.

This clonotype was detected many times. The chain employs TRBV18 and TRBJ1-1; 8 bases fit TRBD1. This CDR3 is built from 14 residues. J lost 1 base, V lost 3 bases, and 1 base had no gene match. The germline gives CDR1 KGHSH, CDR2 LQKENI. CDR3 residues: CASSPGQANTEAFF. The DNA of the CDR3 is TGTGCCAGCTCACCGGGACAGGCGAACACTGAAGCTTTCTTT.

This clonotype showed up many times. The chain joins TRBV5-1 to TRBJ2-7, with a tentative D call TRBD1 (6 bases). CDR3 length: 14 residues. Trimming pared 4 bases from V and 3 bases from J, leaving 14 bases between. Germline CDR1 and CDR2: SGHRS and YFSETQ. CDR3 residues: CASSPIQGFYEQYF. CDR3 in DNA: TGCGCCAGCAGCCCCATACAGGGTTTCTACGAGCAGTACTTC. Full variable domain (outside the CDR3, taken from reference TRBV5-1 and TRBJ2-7): KAGVTQTPRYLIKTRGQQVTLSCSPISGHRSVSWYQQTPGQGLQFLFEYFSETQRNKGNFPGRFSGRQFSNSRSEMNVSTLELGDSALYLCASSPIQGFYEQYFGPGTRLTVT.

There are a few counts of this clonotype. The rearrangement uses TRBV28 and TRBJ1-2; no definite D call. V was cut by 4 bases and J by 6 bases, with 15 bases left in between. This CDR3 has 14 amino acids. Per germline, CDR1 MDHEN and CDR2 SYDVKM. CDR3 DNA sequence: TGTGCCAGCAGTTCCCCGGGGTCTCCCCATGGCTACACCTTC. This encodes CASSSPGSPHGYTF.